The 11 T cell receptor beta chains in this list originate from one sample, sequenced in a study of shared clonotypes between healthy human individuals. TCRdb keeps only in-frame clones here, not all; method: immunoSEQ multiplex PCR. The sample has roughly 1.4 million clones, approximately 98.5% seen once. The sequencing input was naive CD4+ T cells sorted from blood. Subset specified: CD45RA+ positively selected. The origin of the receptors is a man younger than 45 in good health.

This rearrangement joins TRBV9 to TRBJ2-2; a possible D gene is TRBD2 (6 bases). The CDR3 consists of 13 residues. In germline, CDR1 is SGDLS, CDR2 YYNGEE. The V end was cut by 4 bases, the J end by 7 bases, with 11 bases between. CDR3 bases: TGTGCCAGCAGCCCGTCGGGGGTCGGGGAGCTGTTTTTT. Its translation: CASSPSGVGELFF.

This rearrangement joins TRBV10-3 to TRBJ2-1, with D unresolved. The ends were cut back, 6 bases at V and 5 bases at J, with 8 bases in the middle. CDR1 and CDR2 (germline): ENHRY, SYGVKD. The CDR3 sequence is 12 residues long. In DNA form, the CDR3 reads TGTGCCATCAGGAATACCAACAATGAGCAGTTCTTC. Its protein is CAIRNTNNEQFF.

This chain's CDR3 is CASKPGRGPQPQHF. CDR3 DNA: TGTGCCAGCAAGCCCGGTCGGGGGCCTCAGCCCCAGCATTTT. J is TRBJ1-5 and V is TRBV6-5; maybe TRBD1 (6 bases). The germline V gene has CDR1 MNHEY and CDR2 SVGAGI. V was trimmed by 7 bases and J by 6 bases, leaving 16 bases between them. The CDR3 length is 14 residues.

This clone is a singleton in its sample. The chain uses TRBV11-2 and TRBJ2-2; 9 bases fit TRBD2. The CDR3 is 18 residues long. In germline, CDR1 is SGHAT, CDR2 FQNNGV. Germline trimming cut 6 bases from V and 2 bases from J; bases unmatched to any gene: 13. This CDR3 reads CASRSIRLREGNTGELFF. DNA of the CDR3: TGTGCCAGCAGGAGTATACGATTGCGGGAGGGTAACACCGGGGAGCTGTTTTTT.

This chain uses TRBV7-2 with TRBJ1-5; D is perhaps TRBD1 (5 bases). This CDR3 comprises 15 residues. From germline, CDR1 is SGHTA and CDR2 FQGNSA. The V gene lost 0 bases and the J gene lost 2 bases, with 8 bases spanning the gap. Here the CDR3 reads CASSLAGVGNQPQHF. For the CDR3, the DNA is TGTGCCAGCAGCTTAGCGGGGGTCGGCAATCAGCCCCAGCATTTT.

In DNA, the CDR3 is TGCGCCAGCAGCCAAGACACCGGGGGGATGTACACTGAAGCTTTCTTT. Translating gives CASSQDTGGMYTEAFF. The chain combines TRBV4-3 with TRBJ1-1, with D perhaps matching TRBD1 (5 bases). Between the trimmed V and J ends, which lost 0 bases and 3 bases, there was a span of 14 bases. CDR1 LGHNA and CDR2 YSLEER come from the germline V gene. This CDR3 is 16 amino acids long.

The table lists this clone with a count of one. The chain uses TRBV9 and TRBJ1-3, with no clear D. Trimming pared 4 bases from V and 0 bases from J, leaving 14 bases between. Germline lookup yields CDR1 SGDLS and CDR2 YYNGEE. CDR3 length: 16 amino acids. CDR3 DNA: TGTGCCAGCAGCCCCAACGTGGGAACCTCTGGAAACACCATATATTTT. Its protein is CASSPNVGTSGNTIYF.

The rearrangement uses TRBV21-1 and TRBJ2-1; the table's TRBD2 call for D was not verified on the DNA. TRBV21-1 is deemed a pseudogene. The CDR3 contains 14 residues. CDR3 sequence reads: CASSRSRGNNEQFF. The CDR3 region has the DNA TGTGCCAGCAGCAGATCGCGGGGTAACAATGAGCAGTTCTTC.

The chain links TRBV4-1 to TRBJ2-1; 8 positions agree with TRBD2. Germline-derived CDR1 and CDR2 are MGHRA and YSYEKL. The V gene end was trimmed by 8 bases and the J gene end by 8 bases; junction bases not matched to a gene: 8. The CDR3 length is 13 residues. The CDR3 bases are TGCGCCAGCCAACACAGCGGGAGACATGAGCAGTTCTTC. Translating it yields CASQHSGRHEQFF.

The chain has TRBV9 and TRBJ2-1, with TRBD2 identical over 8 bases. The germline CDR1 and CDR2 sequences are SGDLS and YYNGEE. CDR3 length equals 14 residues. The J segment lost 8 bases and the V segment lost 1 base, leaving 5 bases of the junction unmatched. CDR3 sequence: CASSVISGSDEQFF. In nucleotides, the CDR3 is TGTGCCAGCAGCGTAATCAGCGGGAGCGATGAGCAGTTCTTC.

The gene calls are TRBV18 and TRBJ1-5; tentatively, D is TRBD1 (5 bases). Germline V gives CDR1 KGHSH, CDR2 LQKENI. This CDR3 contains 15 residues. V lost 2 bases and J 9 bases, leaving 17 bases between the germline ends. Here the CDR3 DNA reads TGTGCCAGCTCACCAGCTACAGGAGGGCCCAGGCCCCAGCATTTT. Translating it yields CASSPATGGPRPQHF.